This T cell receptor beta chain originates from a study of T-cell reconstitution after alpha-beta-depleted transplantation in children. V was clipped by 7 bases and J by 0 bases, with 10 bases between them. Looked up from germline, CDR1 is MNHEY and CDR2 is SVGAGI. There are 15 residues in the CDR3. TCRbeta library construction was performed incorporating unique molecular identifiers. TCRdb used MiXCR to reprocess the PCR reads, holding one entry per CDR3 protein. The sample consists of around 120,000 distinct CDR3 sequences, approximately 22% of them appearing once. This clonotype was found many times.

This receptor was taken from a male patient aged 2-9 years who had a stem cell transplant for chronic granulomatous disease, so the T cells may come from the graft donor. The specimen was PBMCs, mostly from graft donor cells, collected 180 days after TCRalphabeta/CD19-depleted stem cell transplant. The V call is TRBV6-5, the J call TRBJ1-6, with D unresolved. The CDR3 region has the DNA TGTGCCAGCACCGATCGAAGCTCCTATAATTCACCCCTCCACTTT. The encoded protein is CASTDRSSYNSPLHF.